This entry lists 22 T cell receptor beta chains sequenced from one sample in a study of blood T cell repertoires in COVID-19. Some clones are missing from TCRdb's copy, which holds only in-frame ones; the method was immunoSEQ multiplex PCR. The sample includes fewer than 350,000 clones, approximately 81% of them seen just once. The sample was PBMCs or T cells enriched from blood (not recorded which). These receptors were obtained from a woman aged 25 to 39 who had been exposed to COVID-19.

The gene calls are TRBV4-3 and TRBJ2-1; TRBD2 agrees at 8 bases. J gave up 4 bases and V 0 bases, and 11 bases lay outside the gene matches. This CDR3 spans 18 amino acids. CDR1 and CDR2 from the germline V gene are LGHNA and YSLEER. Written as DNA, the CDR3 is TGCGCCAGCAGCCAAGAAAGGAAAGCGGGGGCCCCTTACAATGAGCAGTTCTTC. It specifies CASSQERKAGAPYNEQFF.

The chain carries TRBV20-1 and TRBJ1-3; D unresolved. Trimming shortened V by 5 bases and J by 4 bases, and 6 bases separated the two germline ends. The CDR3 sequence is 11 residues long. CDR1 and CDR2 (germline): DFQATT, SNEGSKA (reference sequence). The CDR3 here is CSAAGGNTIYF. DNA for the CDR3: TGCAGTGCTGCGGGGGGAAACACCATATATTTT.

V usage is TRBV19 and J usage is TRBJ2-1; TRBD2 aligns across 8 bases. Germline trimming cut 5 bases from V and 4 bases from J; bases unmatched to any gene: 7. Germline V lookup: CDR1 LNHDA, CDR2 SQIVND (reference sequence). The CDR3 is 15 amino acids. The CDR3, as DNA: TGTGCCAGTAGTCCACAAGCGGGGGATTACAATGAGCAGTTCTTC. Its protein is CASSPQAGDYNEQFF.

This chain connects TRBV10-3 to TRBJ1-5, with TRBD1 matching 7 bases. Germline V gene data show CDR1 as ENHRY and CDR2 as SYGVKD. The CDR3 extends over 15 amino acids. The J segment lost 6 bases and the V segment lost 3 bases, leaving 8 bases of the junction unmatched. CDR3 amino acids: CAISERSGGGQPQHF. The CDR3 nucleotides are TGTGCCATCAGTGAAAGGTCAGGGGGAGGTCAGCCCCAGCATTTT.

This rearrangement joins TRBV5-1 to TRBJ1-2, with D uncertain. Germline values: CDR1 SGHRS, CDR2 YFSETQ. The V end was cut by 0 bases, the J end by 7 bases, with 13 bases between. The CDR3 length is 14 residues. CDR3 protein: CASSLEPNGGGYTF. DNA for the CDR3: TGCGCCAGCAGCTTGGAACCCAATGGAGGTGGCTACACCTTC.

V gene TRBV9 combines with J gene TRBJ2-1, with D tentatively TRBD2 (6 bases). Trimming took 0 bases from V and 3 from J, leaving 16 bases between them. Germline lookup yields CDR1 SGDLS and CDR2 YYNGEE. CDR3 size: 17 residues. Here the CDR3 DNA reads TGTGCCAGCAGCGTAGCGTCATCCGGGGGAAACTACAATGAGCAGTTCTTC. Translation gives CASSVASSGGNYNEQFF. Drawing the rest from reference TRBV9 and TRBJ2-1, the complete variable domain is DSGVTQTPKHLITATGQRVTLRCSPRSGDLSVYWYQQSLDQGLQFLIQYYNGEERAKGNILERFSAQQFPDLHSELNLSSLELGDSALYFCASSVASSGGNYNEQFFGPGTRLTVL.

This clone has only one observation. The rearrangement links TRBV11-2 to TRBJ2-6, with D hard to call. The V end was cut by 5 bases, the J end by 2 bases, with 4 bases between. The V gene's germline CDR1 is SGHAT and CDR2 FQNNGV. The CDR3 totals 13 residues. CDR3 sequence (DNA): TGTGCCAGCAGCCGTCCTGGGGCCAACGTCCTGACTTTC. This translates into CASSRPGANVLTF.

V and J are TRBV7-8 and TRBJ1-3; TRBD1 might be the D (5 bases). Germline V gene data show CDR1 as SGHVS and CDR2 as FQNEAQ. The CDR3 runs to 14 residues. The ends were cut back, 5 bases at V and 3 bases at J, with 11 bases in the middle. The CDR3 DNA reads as TGTGCCAGCAGCCACTCGGGGGGTGGAAACACCATATATTTT. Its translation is CASSHSGGGNTIYF.

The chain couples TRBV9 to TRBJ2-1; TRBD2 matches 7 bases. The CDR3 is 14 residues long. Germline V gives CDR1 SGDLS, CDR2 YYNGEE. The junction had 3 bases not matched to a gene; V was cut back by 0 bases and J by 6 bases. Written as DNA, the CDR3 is TGTGCCAGCAGCGTAGGCGGGGGACTCAATGAGCAGTTCTTC. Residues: CASSVGGGLNEQFF.

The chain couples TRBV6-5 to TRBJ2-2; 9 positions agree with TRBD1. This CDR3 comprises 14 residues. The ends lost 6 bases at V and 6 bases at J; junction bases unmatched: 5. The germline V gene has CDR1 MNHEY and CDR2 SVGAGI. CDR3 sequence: CASRGRQGAGELFF. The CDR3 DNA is TGTGCCAGCAGAGGGAGACAGGGGGCCGGGGAGCTGTTTTTT.

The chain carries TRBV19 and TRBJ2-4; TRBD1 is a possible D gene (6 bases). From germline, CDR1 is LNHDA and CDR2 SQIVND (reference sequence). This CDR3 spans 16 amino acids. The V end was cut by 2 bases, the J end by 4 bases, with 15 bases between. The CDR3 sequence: CASSIISRQGKNIQYF. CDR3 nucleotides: TGTGCCAGTAGTATAATCTCACGGCAGGGGAAAAACATTCAGTACTTC.

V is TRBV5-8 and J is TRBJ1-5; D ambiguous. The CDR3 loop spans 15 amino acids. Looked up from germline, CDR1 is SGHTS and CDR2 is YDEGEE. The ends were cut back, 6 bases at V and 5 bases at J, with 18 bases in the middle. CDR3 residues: CASTQQTGNYQPQHF. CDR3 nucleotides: TGTGCCAGCACCCAACAAACCGGGAACTATCAGCCCCAGCATTTT.

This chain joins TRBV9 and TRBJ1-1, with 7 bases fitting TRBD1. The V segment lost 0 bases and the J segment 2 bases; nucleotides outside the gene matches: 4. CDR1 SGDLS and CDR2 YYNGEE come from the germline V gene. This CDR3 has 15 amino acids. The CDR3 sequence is CASSVGGQTNTEAFF. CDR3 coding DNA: TGTGCCAGCAGCGTAGGGGGACAGACTAACACTGAAGCTTTCTTT.

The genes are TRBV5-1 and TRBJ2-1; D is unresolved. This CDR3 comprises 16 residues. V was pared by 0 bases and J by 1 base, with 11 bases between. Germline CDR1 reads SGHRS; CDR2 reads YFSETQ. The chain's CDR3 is CASSLVSLRSYNEQFF. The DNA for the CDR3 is TGCGCCAGCAGCTTGGTGAGTTTACGATCCTACAATGAGCAGTTCTTC.

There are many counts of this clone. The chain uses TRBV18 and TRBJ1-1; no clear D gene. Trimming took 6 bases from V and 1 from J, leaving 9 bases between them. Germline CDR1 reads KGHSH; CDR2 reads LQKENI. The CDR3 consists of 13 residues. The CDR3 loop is CASSRQRNTEAFF. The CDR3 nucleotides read TGTGCCAGCTCGCGGCAGAGGAACACTGAAGCTTTCTTT. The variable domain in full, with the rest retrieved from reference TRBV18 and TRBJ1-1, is NAGVMQNPRHLVRRRGQEARLRCSPMKGHSHVYWYRQLPEEGLKFMVYLQKENIIDESGMPKERFSAEFPKEGPSILRIQQVVRGDSAAYFCASSRQRNTEAFFGQGTRLTVV.

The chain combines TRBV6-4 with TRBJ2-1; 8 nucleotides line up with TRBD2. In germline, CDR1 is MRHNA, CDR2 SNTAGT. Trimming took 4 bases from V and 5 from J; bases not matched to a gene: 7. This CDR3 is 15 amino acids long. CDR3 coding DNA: TGTGCCAGCAGTGTAGGAACTAGCGGAAACAATGAGCAGTTCTTC. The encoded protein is CASSVGTSGNNEQFF.

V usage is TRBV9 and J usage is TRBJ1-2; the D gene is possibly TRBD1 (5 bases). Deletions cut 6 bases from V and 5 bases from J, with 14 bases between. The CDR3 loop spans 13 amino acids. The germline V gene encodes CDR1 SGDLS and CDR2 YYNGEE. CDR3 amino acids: CASTLTGPYGYTF. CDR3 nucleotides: TGTGCCAGCACCTTAACAGGCCCATATGGCTACACCTTC.

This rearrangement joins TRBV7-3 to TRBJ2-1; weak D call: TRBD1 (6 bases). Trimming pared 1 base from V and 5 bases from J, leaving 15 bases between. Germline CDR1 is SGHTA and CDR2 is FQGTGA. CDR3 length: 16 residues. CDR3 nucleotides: TGTGCCAGCAGCTTAATACCTATAAACAGGGACAATGAGCAGTTCTTC. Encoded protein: CASSLIPINRDNEQFF.

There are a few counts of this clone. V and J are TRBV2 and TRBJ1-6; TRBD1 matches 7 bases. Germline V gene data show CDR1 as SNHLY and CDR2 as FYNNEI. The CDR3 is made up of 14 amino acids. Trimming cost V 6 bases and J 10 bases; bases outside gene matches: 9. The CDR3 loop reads CASRFGQVQSPLHF. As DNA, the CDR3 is TGTGCCAGCAGATTTGGACAGGTCCAGTCACCCCTCCACTTT.

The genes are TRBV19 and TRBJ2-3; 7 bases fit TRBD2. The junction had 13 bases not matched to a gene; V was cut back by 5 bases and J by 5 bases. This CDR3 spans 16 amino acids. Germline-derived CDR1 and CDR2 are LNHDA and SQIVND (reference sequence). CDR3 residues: CASSPQLASNEDTQYF. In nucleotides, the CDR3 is TGTGCCAGTAGTCCCCAACTAGCGAGTAATGAAGATACGCAGTATTTT. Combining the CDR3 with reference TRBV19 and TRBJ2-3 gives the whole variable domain DGGITQSPKYLFRKEGQNVTLSCEQNLNHDAMYWYRQDPGQGLRLIYYSQIVNDFQKGDIAEGYSVSREKKESFPLTVTSAQKNPTAFYLCASSPQLASNEDTQYFGPGTRLTVL.

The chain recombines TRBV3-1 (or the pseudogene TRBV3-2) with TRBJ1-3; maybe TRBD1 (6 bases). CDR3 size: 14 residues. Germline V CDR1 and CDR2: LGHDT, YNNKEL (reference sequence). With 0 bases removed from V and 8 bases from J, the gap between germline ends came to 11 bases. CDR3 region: CASSQDLQGYTIYF. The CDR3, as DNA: TGTGCCAGCAGCCAAGATTTACAGGGTTACACCATATATTTT.

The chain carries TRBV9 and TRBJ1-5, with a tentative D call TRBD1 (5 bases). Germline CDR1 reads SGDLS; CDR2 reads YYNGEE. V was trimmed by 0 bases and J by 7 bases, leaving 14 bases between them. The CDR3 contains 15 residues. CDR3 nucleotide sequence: TGTGCCAGCAGCGTAGGGGGTGGGCAGGGCCAGCCCCAGCATTTT. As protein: CASSVGGGQGQPQHF.